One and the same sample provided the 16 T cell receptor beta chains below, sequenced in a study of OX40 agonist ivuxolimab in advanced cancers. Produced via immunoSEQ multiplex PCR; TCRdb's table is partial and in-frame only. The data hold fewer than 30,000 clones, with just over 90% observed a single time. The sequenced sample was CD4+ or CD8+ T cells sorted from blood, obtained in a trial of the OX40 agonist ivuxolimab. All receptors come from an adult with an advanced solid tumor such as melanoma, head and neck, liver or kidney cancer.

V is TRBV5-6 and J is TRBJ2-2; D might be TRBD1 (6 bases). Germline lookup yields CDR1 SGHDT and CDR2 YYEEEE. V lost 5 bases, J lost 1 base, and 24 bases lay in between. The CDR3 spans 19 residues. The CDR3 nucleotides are TGTGCCAGCAGACGACCTCCGGGACACCCTTTCTTGAACACCGGGGAGCTGTTTTTT. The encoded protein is CASRRPPGHPFLNTGELFF.

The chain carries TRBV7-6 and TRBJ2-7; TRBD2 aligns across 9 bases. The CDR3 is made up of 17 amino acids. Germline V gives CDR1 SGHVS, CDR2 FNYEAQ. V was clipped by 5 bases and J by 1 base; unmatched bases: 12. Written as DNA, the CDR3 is TGTGCCAGCAGCCCCGGCGGAGCGGGGGGTATGTCCTACGAGCAGTACTTC. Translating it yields CASSPGGAGGMSYEQYF. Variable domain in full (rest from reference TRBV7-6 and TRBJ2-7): GAGVSQSPRYKVTKRGQDVALRCDPISGHVSLYWYRQALGQGPEFLTYFNYEAQQDKSGLPNDRFSAERPEGSISTLTIQRTEQRDSAMYRCASSPGGAGGMSYEQYFGPGTRLTVT.

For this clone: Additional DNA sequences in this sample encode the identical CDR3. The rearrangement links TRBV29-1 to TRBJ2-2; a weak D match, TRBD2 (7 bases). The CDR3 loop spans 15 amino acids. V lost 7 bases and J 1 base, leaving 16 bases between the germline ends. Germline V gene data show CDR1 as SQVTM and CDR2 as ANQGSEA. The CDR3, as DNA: TGCAGCGGGCGTTTGGGGGGGCAGAACACCGGGGAGCTGTTTTTT. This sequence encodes CSGRLGGQNTGELFF.

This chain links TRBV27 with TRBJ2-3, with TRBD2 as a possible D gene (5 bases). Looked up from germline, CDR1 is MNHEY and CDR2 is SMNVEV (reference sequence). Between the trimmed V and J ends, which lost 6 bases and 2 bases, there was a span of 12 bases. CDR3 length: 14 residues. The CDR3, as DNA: TGTGCCAGCAGGGAGAGCGGCTTCACAGATACGCAGTATTTT. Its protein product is CASRESGFTDTQYF.

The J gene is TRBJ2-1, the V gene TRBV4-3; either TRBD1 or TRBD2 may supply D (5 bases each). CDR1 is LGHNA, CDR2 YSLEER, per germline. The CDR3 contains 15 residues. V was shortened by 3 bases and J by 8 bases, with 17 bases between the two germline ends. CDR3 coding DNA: TGCGCCAGCAGCCAGGATGCCCCCTTGGGGGATGAGCAGTTCTTC. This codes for CASSQDAPLGDEQFF.

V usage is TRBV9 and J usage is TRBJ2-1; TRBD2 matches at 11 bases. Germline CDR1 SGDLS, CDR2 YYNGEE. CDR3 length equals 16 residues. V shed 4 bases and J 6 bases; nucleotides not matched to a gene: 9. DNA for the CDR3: TGTGCCAGCAGCCCGTTAGCGGGGGGGGCCCTCAATGAGCAGTTCTTC. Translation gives CASSPLAGGALNEQFF.

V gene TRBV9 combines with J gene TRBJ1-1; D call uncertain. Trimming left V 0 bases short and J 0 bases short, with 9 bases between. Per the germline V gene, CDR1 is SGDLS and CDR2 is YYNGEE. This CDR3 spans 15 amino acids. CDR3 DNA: TGTGCCAGCAGCGTAGCAGCATACATGAACACTGAAGCTTTCTTT. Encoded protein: CASSVAAYMNTEAFF.

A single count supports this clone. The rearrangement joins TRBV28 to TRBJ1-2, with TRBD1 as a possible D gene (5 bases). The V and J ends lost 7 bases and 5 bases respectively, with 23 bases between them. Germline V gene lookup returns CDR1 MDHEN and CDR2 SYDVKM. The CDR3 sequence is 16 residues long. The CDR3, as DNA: TGTGCCAGCACGGAGGGACTCCGGGTTATTGAGTATGGCTACACCTTC. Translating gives CASTEGLRVIEYGYTF.

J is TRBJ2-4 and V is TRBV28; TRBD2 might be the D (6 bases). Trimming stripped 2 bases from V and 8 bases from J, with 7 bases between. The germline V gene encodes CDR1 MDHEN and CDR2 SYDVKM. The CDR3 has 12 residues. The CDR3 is CASSLQRDIQYF. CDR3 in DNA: TGTGCCAGCAGTTTACAGCGGGACATTCAGTACTTC.

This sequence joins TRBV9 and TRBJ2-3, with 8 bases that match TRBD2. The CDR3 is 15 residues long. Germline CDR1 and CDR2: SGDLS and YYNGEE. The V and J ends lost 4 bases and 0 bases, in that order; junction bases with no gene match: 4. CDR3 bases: TGTGCCAGCAGCATTGCTAGCGGGAGCACAGATACGCAGTATTTT. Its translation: CASSIASGSTDTQYF.

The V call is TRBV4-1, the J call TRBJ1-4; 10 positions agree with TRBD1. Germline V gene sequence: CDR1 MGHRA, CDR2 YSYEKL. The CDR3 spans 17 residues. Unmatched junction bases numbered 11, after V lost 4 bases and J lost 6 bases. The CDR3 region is CASSPVGQGELDEKLFF. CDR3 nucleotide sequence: TGCGCCAGCAGCCCCGTCGGACAGGGGGAGTTGGATGAAAAACTGTTTTTT.

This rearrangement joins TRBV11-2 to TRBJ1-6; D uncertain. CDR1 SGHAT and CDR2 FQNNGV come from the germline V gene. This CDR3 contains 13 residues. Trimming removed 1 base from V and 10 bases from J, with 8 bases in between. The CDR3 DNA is TGTGCCAGCAGCTTAGGGTTACAATCACCCCTCCACTTT. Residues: CASSLGLQSPLHF.

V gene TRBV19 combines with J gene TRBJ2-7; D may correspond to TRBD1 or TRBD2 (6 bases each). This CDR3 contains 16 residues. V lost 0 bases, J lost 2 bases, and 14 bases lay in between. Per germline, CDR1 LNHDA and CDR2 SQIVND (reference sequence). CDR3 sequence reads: CASSIDLEGEAYEQYF. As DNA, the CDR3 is TGTGCCAGTAGTATAGATTTGGAGGGGGAGGCCTACGAGCAGTACTTC.

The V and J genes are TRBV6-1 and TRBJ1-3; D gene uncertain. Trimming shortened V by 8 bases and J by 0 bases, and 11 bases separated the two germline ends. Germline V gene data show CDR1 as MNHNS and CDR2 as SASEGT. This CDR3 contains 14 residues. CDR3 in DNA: TGTGCCAGCTGGGCAGGACTCTCTGGAAACACCATATATTTT. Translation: CASWAGLSGNTIYF.

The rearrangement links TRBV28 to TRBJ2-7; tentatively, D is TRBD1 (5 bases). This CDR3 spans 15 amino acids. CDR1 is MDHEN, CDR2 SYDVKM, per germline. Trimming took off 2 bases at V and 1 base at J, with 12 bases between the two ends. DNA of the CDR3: TGTGCCAGCAGTTTAAGGGGAACGCGGTCCTACGAGCAGTACTTC. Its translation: CASSLRGTRSYEQYF.

DNA for the CDR3: TGTGCCAGCAGCGTACAGGGGGACACTGAAGCTTTCTTT. It encodes CASSVQGDTEAFF. The V gene is TRBV9, the J gene TRBJ1-1; 7 nucleotides line up with TRBD1. The V segment lost 1 base and the J segment 3 bases; nucleotides outside the gene matches: 0. CDR3 length equals 13 residues. Germline assignment: CDR1 SGDLS and CDR2 YYNGEE.